A selection of T cell receptor beta chains follows, all from one sample in a study of T cell responses to AZD1222 COVID-19 vaccine. Clones were sequenced by immunoSEQ multiplex PCR, and TCRdb holds only the in-frame ones, with some missing. The sample carries about 100,000 clones, about 89% recorded once. Sample: peripheral blood, taken 28 days after the second AZD1222 dose. These receptors all stem from an adult who received the AZD1222 COVID-19 vaccine. Both conserved end residues are part of each CDR3. The D gene is left open where the match is weak. Clone size is given for some rows only: seen once, a few or many times, or a class if the clone is expanded.

v_call,clone_size,j_call,d_call,cdr3_nt,cdr3_aa
TRBV19,NA,TRBJ1-1,TRBD1,TGTGCCAGTAGTAGCCGGGACAGAGGGGTGGGAAACACTGAAGCTTTCTTT,CASSSRDRGVGNTEAFF
TRBV7-9,NA,TRBJ2-1,TRBD2,TGTGCCAGCAGCTCAGGGGGACTAGCGGGAGAAGTACCGAATGAGCAGTTCTTC,CASSSGGLAGEVPNEQFF
TRBV3-1/TRBV3-2,NA,TRBJ1-1,TRBD1,TGTGCCAGCAGCCACGGGACAGGGAACACTGAAGCTTTCTTT,CASSHGTGNTEAFF
TRBV9,NA,TRBJ1-2,NA,TGTGCCAGCAGCGATGGCTACACCTTC,CASSDGYTF
TRBV4-2,NA,TRBJ2-3,TRBD2,TGTGCCAGCAGCCCCCAACCCGGACGGGGGGGCACAGATACGCAGTATTTT,CASSPQPGRGGTDTQYF
TRBV5-1,NA,TRBJ1-1,NA,TGCGCCAGCAGCGTGGGCTGGGGCACTGAAGCTTTCTTT,CASSVGWGTEAFF
TRBV7-6,NA,TRBJ1-1,NA,TGTGCCAGCAGCTTTTCCAGGGACACTGAAGCTTTCTTT,CASSFSRDTEAFF
TRBV30,NA,TRBJ2-7,TRBD2,TGTGCCTGGGGACTAGCGCGACACTACGAGCAGTACTTC,CAWGLARHYEQYF
TRBV6-6,NA,TRBJ1-1,NA,TGTGCCAGCAGTCCCCAGGGGAACACTGAAGCTTTCTTT,CASSPQGNTEAFF
TRBV6-5,NA,TRBJ2-5,TRBD1,TGTGCCAGCACTCTAGGGGGGACAGGGAGCGAGACCCAGTACTTC,CASTLGGTGSETQYF
TRBV27,once,TRBJ2-7,TRBD2,TGTGCCAGCAGTCTTGGACTTAGCGGGAAGAGGGACGAGCAGTACTTC,CASSLGLSGKRDEQYF
TRBV4-3,NA,TRBJ1-3,NA,TGCGCCAGCAGCCAACAACAGGGAAATGGAAACACCATATATTTT,CASSQQQGNGNTIYF
TRBV5-1,NA,TRBJ2-2,NA,TGCGCCAGCAGCTTTGTATCCACCGGGGAGCTGTTTTTT,CASSFVSTGELFF
TRBV14,once,TRBJ2-5,NA,TGTGCCAGCAGTCGCAATTCCGGGACGAGCGGGACCCAGTACTTC,CASSRNSGTSGTQYF
TRBV6-1,NA,TRBJ1-2,NA,TGTGCCAGCAGTGAAAAGTATAGTGATAACTATGGCTACACCTTC,CASSEKYSDNYGYTF
TRBV6-5,once,TRBJ1-1,TRBD1,TGTGCCAGCAGTCGGACAGGGGCGGACACTGAAGCTTTCTTT,CASSRTGADTEAFF
TRBV5-1,few,TRBJ1-5,NA,TGCGCCAGCAGCTTGGGGGGTGATGATTATAGCAATCAGCCCCAGCATTTT,CASSLGGDDYSNQPQHF
TRBV19,NA,TRBJ1-2,NA,TGTGCCAGTAGTATATGGTCTCCAGGGGAGGGCTACTATGGCTACACCTTC,CASSIWSPGEGYYGYTF
TRBV18,NA,TRBJ2-3,NA,TGTGCCAGCTCACCGGACAGTACAGATACGCAGTATTTT,CASSPDSTDTQYF
TRBV10-2,NA,TRBJ2-1,NA,TGCGCCAGCAGTGACGGGCTAGCCCACAATGAGCAGTTCTTC,CASSDGLAHNEQFF
TRBV7-2,NA,TRBJ2-5,TRBD1,TGTGCCAGCAGCGCGCCGGGACAGGGGGCCGGAGAGACCCAGTACTTC,CASSAPGQGAGETQYF
TRBV18,NA,TRBJ2-2,NA,TGTGCCAGCTCACCACCGGCAGGGGTCTTCACCGGGGAGCTGTTTTTT,CASSPPAGVFTGELFF
TRBV28,NA,TRBJ1-5,TRBD1,TGTGCCAGCAGCAAAGGGACAGGGTTTTTTCAGCCCCAGCATTTT,CASSKGTGFFQPQHF
TRBV9,NA,TRBJ2-3,NA,TGTGCCAGCAGCGGGGGTTCAGGGACGCAGTATTTT,CASSGGSGTQYF